In its sample, the clone carrying this TCR beta chain was seen once. The source of the sample is a study of blood T cell repertoires in COVID-19. Looking at the study overall: Some COVID-19 samples were acute and others convalescent; all came from the United States, Italy and Spain. T cells, B-cell-depleted T cells, or PBMCs supplied cDNA or gDNA.

Original processing methods: Reference gene primer amplification in the assay estimated nucleated cell counts. TCRdb's table, derived via immunoSEQ multiplex PCR, lists solely in-frame clones and lacks some. The DNA was the basis for D and trimming; V, J and clone size are from that table. The sample includes hundreds of thousands of clones, around 87% seen only once; the top ten take around 1.2%. The CDR3 is 15 amino acids. Germline assignment: CDR1 MNHEY and CDR2 SVGEGT. Trimming at V came to 3 bases and at J to 5 bases, leaving 5 bases not matched to a gene. Sequenced material: peripheral blood. The source of this sequence is a man aged 65 to 79 with acute or convalescent COVID-19. The chain recombines TRBV6-2 or TRBV6-3 with TRBJ1-5; 9 nucleotides line up with TRBD1. Written as DNA, the CDR3 is TGTGCCAGCAGTTATGCGGGACAGGGCCATCAGCCCCAGCATTTT. Its protein product is CASSYAGQGHQPQHF.